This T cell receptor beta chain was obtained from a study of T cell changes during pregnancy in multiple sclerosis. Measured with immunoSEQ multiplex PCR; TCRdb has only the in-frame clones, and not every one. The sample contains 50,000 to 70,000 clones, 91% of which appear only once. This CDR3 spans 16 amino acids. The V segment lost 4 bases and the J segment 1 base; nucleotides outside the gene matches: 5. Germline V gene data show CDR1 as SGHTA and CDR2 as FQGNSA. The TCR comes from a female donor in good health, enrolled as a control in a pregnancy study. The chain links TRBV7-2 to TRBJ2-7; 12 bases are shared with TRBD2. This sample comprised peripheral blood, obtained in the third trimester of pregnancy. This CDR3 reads CASSWWTSGESYEQYF. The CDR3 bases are TGTGCCAGCAGCTGGTGGACTAGCGGGGAGTCCTACGAGCAGTACTTC.